Sequencing of this TCR beta chain was carried out in a study of cytomegalovirus exposure and HLA in healthy donors. Overall study: The same platform was used for the 100 to 150 validation repertoires and the roughly 730 first-cohort repertoires, a later analysis reported. Points from the study as a whole: Diagnosis of cytomegalovirus status made by the classifier reportedly showed high specificity and sensitivity. Rarity characterized most TCR sequences, yet some public TCRs appeared in many donors. The study put 150 or so TCR beta chains on its list as cytomegalovirus-associated.

V lost 7 bases and J lost 5, with 17 bases in between. This CDR3 has 14 amino acids. In germline, CDR1 is MNHNS, CDR2 SASEGT. Profiled with immunoSEQ multiplex PCR; TCRdb holds only in-frame clones, not every one. The sample carries 190,000 or so clones, around 84% recorded once. About this clone itself: Its antigen remains unidentified.

Sequences were obtained from PBMCs. The chain couples TRBV6-1 to TRBJ2-5, with D tentatively TRBD2 (5 bases). This TCR was sampled from a woman in her twenties or thirties in good health and CMV-seropositive. CDR3 DNA sequence: TGTGCCAGCACCCCCGGGGTTTCGCAGGAGACCCAGTACTTC. Protein sequence: CASTPGVSQETQYF.